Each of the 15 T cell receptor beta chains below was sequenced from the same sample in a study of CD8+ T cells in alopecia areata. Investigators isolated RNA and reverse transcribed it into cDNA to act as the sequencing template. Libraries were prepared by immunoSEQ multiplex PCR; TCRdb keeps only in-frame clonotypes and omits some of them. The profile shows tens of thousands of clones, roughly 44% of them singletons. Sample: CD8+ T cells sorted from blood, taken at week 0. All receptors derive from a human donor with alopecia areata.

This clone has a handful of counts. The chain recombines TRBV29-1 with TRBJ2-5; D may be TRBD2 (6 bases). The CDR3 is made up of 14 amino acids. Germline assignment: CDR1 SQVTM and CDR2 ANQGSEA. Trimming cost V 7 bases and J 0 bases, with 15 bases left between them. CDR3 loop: CSAAGLAYQETQYF. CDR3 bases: TGCAGCGCCGCGGGGCTGGCGTACCAAGAGACCCAGTACTTC. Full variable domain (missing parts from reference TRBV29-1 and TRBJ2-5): SAVISQKPSRDICQRGTSLTIQCQVDSQVTMMFWYRQQPGQSLTLIATANQGSEATYESGFVIDKFPISRPNLTFSTLTVSNMSPEDSSIYLCSAAGLAYQETQYFGPGTRLLVL.

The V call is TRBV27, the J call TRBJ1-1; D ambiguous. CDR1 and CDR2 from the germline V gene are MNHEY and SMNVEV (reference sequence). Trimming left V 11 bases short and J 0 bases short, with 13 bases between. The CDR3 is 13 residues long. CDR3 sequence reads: CAVGPPMNTEAFF. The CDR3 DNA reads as TGTGCCGTCGGTCCACCCATGAACACTGAAGCTTTCTTT.

Here the CDR3 reads CASSQTSGSVSSYEQYF. In nucleotides, the CDR3 is TGCGCCAGCAGCCAGACTAGCGGGTCCGTGAGTTCCTACGAGCAGTACTTC. The rearrangement uses TRBV4-1 and TRBJ2-7, with 10 bases that match TRBD2. Germline CDR1 MGHRA, CDR2 YSYEKL. CDR3 length: 17 amino acids. Unmatched junction bases numbered 9, after V lost 3 bases and J lost 1 base.

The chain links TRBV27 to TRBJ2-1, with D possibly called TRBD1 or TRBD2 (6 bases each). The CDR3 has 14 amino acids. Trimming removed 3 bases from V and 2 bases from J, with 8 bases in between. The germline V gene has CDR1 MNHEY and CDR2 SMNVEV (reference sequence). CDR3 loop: CASSLRGAYNEQFF. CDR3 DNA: TGTGCCAGCAGTTTGAGGGGGGCCTACAATGAGCAGTTCTTC.

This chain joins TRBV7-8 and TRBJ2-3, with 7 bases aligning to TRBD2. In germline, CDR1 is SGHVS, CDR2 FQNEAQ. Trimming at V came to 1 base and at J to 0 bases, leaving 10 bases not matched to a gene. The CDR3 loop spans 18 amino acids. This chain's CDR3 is CASSLVGGTPRSTDTQYF. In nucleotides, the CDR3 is TGTGCCAGCAGCTTAGTGGGGGGGACCCCCAGGAGCACAGATACGCAGTATTTT. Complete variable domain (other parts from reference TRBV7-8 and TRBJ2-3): GAGVSQSPRYKVAKRGQDVALRCDPISGHVSLFWYQQALGQGPEFLTYFQNEAQLDKSGLPSDRFFAERPEGSVSTLKIQRTQQEDSAVYLCASSLVGGTPRSTDTQYFGPGTRLTVL.

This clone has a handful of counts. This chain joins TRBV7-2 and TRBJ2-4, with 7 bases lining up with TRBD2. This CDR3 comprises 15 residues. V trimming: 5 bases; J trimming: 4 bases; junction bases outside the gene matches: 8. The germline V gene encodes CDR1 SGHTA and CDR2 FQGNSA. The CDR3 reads CASSGPGEGKNIQYF. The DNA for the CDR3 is TGTGCCAGCAGCGGGCCTGGGGAGGGGAAAAACATTCAGTACTTC.

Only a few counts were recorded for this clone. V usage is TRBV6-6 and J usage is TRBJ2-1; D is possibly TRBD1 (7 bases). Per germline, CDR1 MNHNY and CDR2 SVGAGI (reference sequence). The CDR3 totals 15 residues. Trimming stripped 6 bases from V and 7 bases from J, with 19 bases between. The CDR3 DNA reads TGTGCCAGCAGCACCGGACAGGAGGGGTGGAATGAGCAGTTCTTC. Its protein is CASSTGQEGWNEQFF.

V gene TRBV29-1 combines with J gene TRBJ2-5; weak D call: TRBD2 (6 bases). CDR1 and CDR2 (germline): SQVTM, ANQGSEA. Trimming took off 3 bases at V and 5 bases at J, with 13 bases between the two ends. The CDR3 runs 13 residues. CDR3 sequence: CSVEAPAGETQYF. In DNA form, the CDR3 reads TGCAGCGTTGAGGCTCCGGCGGGGGAGACCCAGTACTTC.

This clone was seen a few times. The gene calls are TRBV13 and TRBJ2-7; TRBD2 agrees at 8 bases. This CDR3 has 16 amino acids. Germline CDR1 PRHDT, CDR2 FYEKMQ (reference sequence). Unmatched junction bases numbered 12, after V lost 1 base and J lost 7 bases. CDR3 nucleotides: TGTGCCAGCAGCTTAGATCGGGCGGGAGGTCCTGGGGAGCAGTACTTC. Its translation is CASSLDRAGGPGEQYF.

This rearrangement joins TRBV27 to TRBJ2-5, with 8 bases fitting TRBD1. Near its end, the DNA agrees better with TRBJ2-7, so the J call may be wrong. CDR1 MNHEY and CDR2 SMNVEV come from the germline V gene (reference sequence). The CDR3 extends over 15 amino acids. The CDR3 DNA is TGTGCCAGCAGTTTCCCCGGACAGGGCCTCTACGAGCAGTACTTC. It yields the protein CASSFPGQGLYEQYF.

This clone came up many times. The CDR3 protein is CASSLGGADEQYF. In DNA, the CDR3 is TGTGCCAGCAGCTTAGGGGGCGCCGACGAGCAGTACTTC. The J gene is TRBJ2-7, the V gene TRBV7-8; D is perhaps TRBD1 (5 bases). The CDR3 loop spans 13 amino acids. In germline, CDR1 is SGHVS, CDR2 FQNEAQ. V lost 1 base and J lost 5, with 9 bases in between.

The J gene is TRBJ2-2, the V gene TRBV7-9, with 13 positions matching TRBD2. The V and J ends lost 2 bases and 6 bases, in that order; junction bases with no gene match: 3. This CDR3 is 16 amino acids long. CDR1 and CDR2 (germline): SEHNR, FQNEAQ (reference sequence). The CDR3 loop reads CASSLRLAGGPGELFF. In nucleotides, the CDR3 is TGTGCCAGCAGCTTACGACTAGCGGGAGGACCCGGGGAGCTGTTTTTT.

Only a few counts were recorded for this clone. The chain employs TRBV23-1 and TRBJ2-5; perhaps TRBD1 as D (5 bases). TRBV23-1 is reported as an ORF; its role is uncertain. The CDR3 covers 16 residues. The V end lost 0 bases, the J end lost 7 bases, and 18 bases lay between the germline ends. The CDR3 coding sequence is TGCGCCAGCAGTCAATCGGTAGACCCAGGGTTACGGACCCAGTACTTC. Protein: CASSQSVDPGLRTQYF.

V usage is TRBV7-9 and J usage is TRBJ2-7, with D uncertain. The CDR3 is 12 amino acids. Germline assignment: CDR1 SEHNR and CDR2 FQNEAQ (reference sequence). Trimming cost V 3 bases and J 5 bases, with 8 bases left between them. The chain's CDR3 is CASSFLGNEQYF. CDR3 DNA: TGTGCCAGCAGCTTCTTGGGCAACGAGCAGTACTTC.

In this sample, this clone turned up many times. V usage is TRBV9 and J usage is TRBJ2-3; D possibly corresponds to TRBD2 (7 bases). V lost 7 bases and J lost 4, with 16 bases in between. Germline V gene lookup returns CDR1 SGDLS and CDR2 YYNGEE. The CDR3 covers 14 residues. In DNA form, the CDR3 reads TGTGCCAGCGGAGTACAAGGGGGGGCAGATACGCAGTATTTT. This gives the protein CASGVQGGADTQYF.